The entry below gives a single T cell receptor (beta chain) sequence along with its context. Its antigen is still unknown. Attachment of unique molecular identifiers was made to individual cDNA molecules. TCRdb re-derived calls from the 5' RACE reads in MiXCR, one entry per CDR3 protein. Among about 61,000 distinct CDR3 sequences, approximately 12% were seen once, and the ten largest hold roughly 1.1%. This entry comes from a study of early T cells in non-severe SARS-CoV-2 infection. Background on the study: Sequencing input comprised bulk RNA from unsorted whole blood; chain pairing was not available.

Broader study findings: Matches to VDJdb favored anti-spike CD8 responses and missed private and CD4 specificities.

Sample: whole blood, taken at baseline. This clonotype originated in an adult who was a healthcare worker with PCR-confirmed SARS-CoV-2 infection or an uninfected control (not recorded which). The donor label of this sample is uncertain.

The CDR3, as DNA: TGTGCCAGCAGTCGTGCCGGGACTCGGGACAATGAGCAGTTCTTC. Translation: CASSRAGTRDNEQFF. This rearrangement joins TRBV2 to TRBJ2-1; weak D call: TRBD2 (6 bases). Deletions cut 5 bases from V and 5 bases from J, with 16 bases between. Germline CDR1 SNHLY, CDR2 FYNNEI. CDR3 size: 15 residues.